The 14 T cell receptor beta chains below come from one sample, sequenced in a study of monozygotic twins with cystic fibrosis. The protocol was immunoSEQ multiplex PCR, while the TCRdb copy is restricted to in-frame clones and leaves out a portion. The sample consists of around 21,000 clones, just under 90% of them appearing once. Sample: blood. These receptors all stem from a woman under 40 with cystic fibrosis.

The chain recombines TRBV9 with TRBJ2-3, with D perhaps matching TRBD2 (6 bases). The germline CDR1 and CDR2 sequences are SGDLS and YYNGEE. The V end lost 0 bases, the J end lost 10 bases, and 21 bases lay between the germline ends. The CDR3 consists of 16 residues. CDR3 protein: CASSVAGSGPTEAQYF. The CDR3 coding sequence is TGTGCCAGCAGCGTAGCTGGCAGCGGGCCAACCGAGGCGCAGTATTTT.

The chain combines TRBV7-9 with TRBJ2-6; D might be TRBD2 (6 bases). V shed 2 bases and J shed 4 bases, with 18 bases lying between them. The CDR3 length is 18 residues. Looked up from germline, CDR1 is SEHNR and CDR2 is FQNEAQ (reference sequence). DNA of the CDR3: TGTGCCAGCAGCTTACCTGGGGGGACCCCCGTGGGGGCCAACGTCCTGACTTTC. This encodes CASSLPGGTPVGANVLTF.

This rearrangement joins TRBV21-1 to TRBJ1-5. TRBV21-1 is recorded as a pseudogene. CDR3 length: 14 amino acids. CDR3 sequence reads: CASRTRLLNQPQHF. The CDR3 DNA follows: TGTGCCAGCAGGACTCGACTGCTTAATCAGCCCCAGCATTTT.

Only one count was recorded for this clone. The chain recombines TRBV11-3 with TRBJ2-3; D perhaps matches TRBD2 (6 bases). CDR1 and CDR2 (germline): SGHNT, YENEEA. The CDR3 consists of 15 residues. V dropped 3 bases and J dropped 6 bases, with 16 bases sitting between them. The CDR3 sequence: CASSLGGSRGDTQYF. CDR3 nucleotide sequence: TGTGCCAGCAGCTTGGGGGGAAGTCGTGGGGATACGCAGTATTTT.

This clone was seen only a few times. The CDR3 sequence: CASSLEVGAAFF. As DNA, the CDR3 is TGTGCCAGCAGCTTAGAAGTGGGGGCCGCTTTCTTT. The V and J genes are TRBV7-6 and TRBJ1-1; possible D gene TRBD1, 6 bases. V lost 1 base to trimming and J lost 11 bases, with 11 bases between them. Germline-derived CDR1 and CDR2 are SGHVS and FNYEAQ. This CDR3 has 12 residues.

The chain employs TRBV5-1 and TRBJ1-1, with a tentative D call TRBD1 (5 bases). In germline, CDR1 is SGHRS, CDR2 YFSETQ. The CDR3 consists of 17 residues. V lost 2 bases to trimming and J lost 4 bases, with 21 bases between them. CDR3 sequence: CASSFSNGGQRGTEAFF. CDR3 coding DNA: TGCGCCAGCAGCTTCAGCAACGGGGGTCAGCGGGGCACTGAAGCTTTCTTT.

The genes are TRBV6-5 and TRBJ2-2; D gene uncertain. Germline lookup yields CDR1 MNHEY and CDR2 SVGAGI. V was trimmed by 0 bases and J by 6 bases, leaving 8 bases between them. CDR3 length: 14 amino acids. The CDR3 DNA reads TGTGCCAGCAGTTACTCGGTGATTCCCGGGGAGCTGTTTTTT. It encodes CASSYSVIPGELFF.

The chain uses TRBV21-1 and TRBJ1-3; TRBD1, the table's D call, was not compared with the DNA. TRBV21-1 is an annotated pseudogene. This CDR3 contains 16 residues. The CDR3 DNA reads as TGTGCCAGCAGCCGTAGGACAGGGGCCTCTGGAAACACCATATATTTT. Amino acids: CASSRRTGASGNTIYF.

The V gene is TRBV5-1, the J gene TRBJ2-6; D gene uncertain. V gave up 5 bases and J gave up 0 bases, with 18 bases separating them. The CDR3 extends over 18 amino acids. Per germline, CDR1 SGHRS and CDR2 YFSETQ. The DNA of the CDR3 is TGCGCCAGCAGGGGTCCAAGGGAAGTAAGCTCTGGGGCCAACGTCCTGACTTTC. It encodes CASRGPREVSSGANVLTF.

The chain couples TRBV11-2 to TRBJ1-2; D is ambiguous. The ends were cut back, 1 base at V and 6 bases at J, with 21 bases in the middle. CDR1 is SGHAT and CDR2 is FQNNGV in the germline V gene. This CDR3 is 17 amino acids long. DNA of the CDR3: TGTGCCAGCAGCTTAGGTCCTCATCTGCCTCGAGGCGATGGCTACACCTTC. This translates into CASSLGPHLPRGDGYTF.

The CDR3 bases are TGTGCCAGCATGCGAGAGTACGAGCAGTACTTC. This translates into CASMREYEQYF. The chain links TRBV2 to TRBJ2-7; D gene uncertain. The CDR3 has 11 amino acids. V gave up 7 bases and J gave up 4 bases, with 8 bases separating them. Germline CDR1 SNHLY, CDR2 FYNNEI. Full variable domain (remainder filled in from reference TRBV2 and TRBJ2-7): EPEVTQTPSHQVTQMGQEVILRCVPISNHLYFYWYRQILGQKVEFLVSFYNNEISEKSEIFDDQFSVERPDGSNFTLKIRSTKLEDSAMYFCASMREYEQYFGPGTRLTVT.

The chain combines TRBV5-5 with TRBJ2-7; D is ambiguous. The CDR3 covers 12 residues. Germline loops: CDR1 SGHKS, CDR2 YYEKEE (reference sequence). V was cut by 5 bases and J by 2 bases, with 8 bases left in between. For the CDR3, the DNA is TGTGCCAGCAGTTCGGATACCTACGAGCAGTACTTC. As protein: CASSSDTYEQYF.

The chain is built from TRBV15 and TRBJ2-7; 7 bases align to TRBD1. The junction had 5 bases not matched to a gene; V was cut back by 2 bases and J by 1 base. The germline gives CDR1 LNHNV, CDR2 YYDKDF (reference sequence). This CDR3 contains 15 residues. The CDR3 region has the DNA TGTGCCACCAGCAGAAATTCGGACAGGTCCTACGAGCAGTACTTC. Amino acid sequence: CATSRNSDRSYEQYF.

The chain employs TRBV29-1 and TRBJ1-5, with a possible D match to TRBD1 (5 bases). Per germline, CDR1 SQVTM and CDR2 ANQGSEA. V was cut by 3 bases and J by 11 bases, with 17 bases left in between. The CDR3 runs 13 residues. The DNA for the CDR3 is TGCAGCGTTGAGCTGGGGCAGCCCTTGGCCCAGCATTTT. Translating it yields CSVELGQPLAQHF. Variable domain in full (rest from reference TRBV29-1 and TRBJ1-5): SAVISQKPSRDICQRGTSLTIQCQVDSQVTMMFWYRQQPGQSLTLIATANQGSEATYESGFVIDKFPISRPNLTFSTLTVSNMSPEDSSIYLCSVELGQPLAQHFGDGTRLSIL.